A single sample is the source of the 15 T cell receptor beta chains below, sequenced in a study of T-cell reconstitution after alpha-beta-depleted transplantation in children. Unique molecular identifiers featured in how the TCRbeta library was prepared. Each CDR3 protein is one row after TCRdb ran MiXCR on the PCR reads. The profile shows 330,000 or so distinct CDR3 sequences, 10% to 13% of them singletons. The sample was PBMCs from the stem cell graft donor, taken from the stem cell graft. These receptors originate from a human donor who donated a stem cell graft to a child with acute lymphoblastic leukemia.

The rearrangement joins TRBV5-1 to TRBJ2-3, with a possible D match to TRBD2 (5 bases). CDR1 and CDR2 (germline): SGHRS, YFSETQ. V shed 1 base and J shed 0 bases, with 12 bases lying between them. CDR3 size: 16 residues. The CDR3, as DNA: TGCGCCAGCAGCTTGCGAGAGCGGCAAAGCACAGATACGCAGTATTTT. This gives the protein CASSLRERQSTDTQYF.

The J gene is TRBJ2-1, the V gene TRBV12-3 or TRBV12-4; D not certain. Trimming took off 5 bases at V and 10 bases at J, with 9 bases between the two ends. The CDR3 runs 11 residues. CDR3 loop: CASSPHSEQFF. DNA for the CDR3: TGTGCCAGCAGTCCACATAGCGAGCAGTTCTTC.

This clonotype came up many times. This sequence joins TRBV2 and TRBJ2-7; D gene unclear. The CDR3 length is 12 residues. With 3 bases removed from V and 2 bases from J, the gap between germline ends came to 5 bases. Germline CDR1 reads SNHLY; CDR2 reads FYNNEI. CDR3 protein: CASSDLAYEQYF. As DNA, the CDR3 is TGTGCCAGCAGTGACCTAGCCTACGAGCAGTACTTC. Complete variable domain (other parts from reference TRBV2 and TRBJ2-7): EPEVTQTPSHQVTQMGQEVILRCVPISNHLYFYWYRQILGQKVEFLVSFYNNEISEKSEIFDDQFSVERPDGSNFTLKIRSTKLEDSAMYFCASSDLAYEQYFGPGTRLTVT.

The rearrangement joins TRBV7-9 to TRBJ2-1, with D uncertain. Per the germline V gene, CDR1 is SEHNR and CDR2 is FQNEAQ (reference sequence). Trimming pared 1 base from V and 13 bases from J, leaving 14 bases between. The CDR3 sequence is 13 residues long. DNA for the CDR3: TGTGCCAGCAGCTTAGAGGGCAGGACCCCTCAGTTCTTC. The encoded protein is CASSLEGRTPQFF.

This clonotype was recorded a few times. V is TRBV12-3 or TRBV12-4 and J is TRBJ2-3, with D possibly TRBD2 on 5 matching bases. This CDR3 spans 13 amino acids. The V end was cut by 6 bases, the J end by 6 bases, with 13 bases between. CDR3 region: CASRKLESDTQYF. The CDR3, as DNA: TGTGCCAGCAGAAAACTAGAGTCCGATACGCAGTATTTT.

At least ten counts were recorded for this clonotype. This chain joins TRBV29-1 and TRBJ2-5, with D tentatively TRBD1 (6 bases). The V gene lost 8 bases and the J gene lost 4 bases, with 20 bases spanning the gap. The CDR3 is 14 amino acids. In germline, CDR1 is SQVTM, CDR2 ANQGSEA. CDR3: CSSKGHLGRETQYF. The CDR3 DNA reads as TGCAGCTCGAAGGGACACTTAGGACGAGAGACCCAGTACTTC.

This clonotype was seen a few times. This sequence joins TRBV11-1 and TRBJ2-1, with D perhaps TRBD1 or TRBD2 (5 bases each). Trimming cost V 6 bases and J 2 bases, with 23 bases left between them. Germline values: CDR1 SGHAT, CDR2 FQDESV (reference sequence). The CDR3 is 18 amino acids. The CDR3 bases are TGTGCCAGCAGATTACCCCACCTAATATTGGGGGCCTACAATGAGCAGTTCTTC. This sequence encodes CASRLPHLILGAYNEQFF.

The chain combines TRBV27 with TRBJ2-7; the D gene could be TRBD1 or TRBD2 (6 bases each). Germline V CDR1 and CDR2: MNHEY, SMNVEV (reference sequence). The V and J ends lost 2 bases and 2 bases respectively, with 10 bases between them. The CDR3 is made up of 14 amino acids. The CDR3 region is CASSLRGLAYEQYF. CDR3 nucleotides: TGTGCCAGCAGTTTACGGGGGCTAGCCTACGAGCAGTACTTC.

This sequence joins TRBV4-1 and TRBJ1-2, with a tentative D call TRBD1 (6 bases). Trimming pared 1 base from V and 8 bases from J, leaving 26 bases between. The CDR3 extends over 18 amino acids. Per germline, CDR1 MGHRA and CDR2 YSYEKL. The CDR3 spells CASSQAPPTTQGLGGYTF. CDR3 coding DNA: TGCGCCAGCAGCCAAGCGCCGCCGACGACACAGGGATTAGGAGGCTACACCTTC.

This clonotype appeared many times. The J gene is TRBJ1-6, the V gene TRBV27; D is undetermined. The germline gives CDR1 MNHEY, CDR2 SMNVEV (reference sequence). CDR3 length: 15 residues. Trimming shortened V by 3 bases and J by 8 bases, and 14 bases separated the two germline ends. The CDR3 DNA follows: TGTGCCAGCAGTTTGCGGCAGCGCGGGGATTCACCCCTCCACTTT. Amino acids: CASSLRQRGDSPLHF.

J is TRBJ1-3 and V is TRBV20-1; D is undetermined. Trimming cost V 2 bases and J 4 bases, with 9 bases left between them. The CDR3 runs to 13 residues. Germline V gene lookup returns CDR1 DFQATT and CDR2 SNEGSKA (reference sequence). The CDR3 DNA reads TGCAGTGCTAGAATCGCGGAGGGAAACACCATATATTTT. It codes for CSARIAEGNTIYF.

Worth noting for this clonotype: At one end, the junction sequence differs from germline, possibly due to a read error. The chain couples TRBV4-2 to TRBJ2-7; 7 bases are shared with TRBD2. The V gene's germline CDR1 is LGHNA and CDR2 YNFKEQ. The CDR3 length is 15 residues. Written as DNA, the CDR3 is TGTGCCAGCAGCCAAGGAGTAGCGGGTGCCTACGACCAGTACTTC. It codes for CASSQGVAGAYDQYF.

V gene TRBV12-3 or TRBV12-4 combines with J gene TRBJ2-7; 12 nucleotides match TRBD2. The CDR3 length is 17 residues. V lost 2 bases, J lost 2 bases, and 7 bases stayed unmatched. CDR3 DNA sequence: TGTGCCAGCAGTTTACCCCGGACTAGCGGGACCACCTACGAGCAGTACTTC. Translating gives CASSLPRTSGTTYEQYF.

This clonotype was counted only a few times. This chain joins TRBV6-2 or TRBV6-3 and TRBJ2-3; 7 bases agree with TRBD1. The junction had 7 bases not matched to a gene; V was cut back by 5 bases and J by 2 bases. Germline-derived CDR1 and CDR2 are MNHEY and SVGEGT. This CDR3 is built from 15 residues. CDR3 sequence reads: CASSLGQAYTDTQYF. The CDR3 DNA is TGTGCCAGCAGTCTTGGACAGGCCTACACAGATACGCAGTATTTT.

J is TRBJ1-1 and V is TRBV19; the match to TRBD1 covers 7 bases. V gave up 5 bases and J gave up 3 bases; unmatched junction bases: 6. The CDR3 contains 14 residues. Germline V CDR1 and CDR2: LNHDA, SQIVND (reference sequence). CDR3 protein: CASSLGTDDTEAFF. The CDR3 DNA follows: TGTGCCAGTAGTCTCGGGACAGATGACACTGAAGCTTTCTTT.